This TCR beta chain originates from a study of shared clonotypes between healthy human individuals. Study-level points and caveats: Non-shared clonotypes had lower generation probabilities than those shared by all four donors. Investigators expected sequencing depth to affect clonotype sharing among donors.

The protocol was immunoSEQ multiplex PCR, while the TCRdb copy is restricted to in-frame clones and leaves out a portion. The table has about 2.4 million clones, 90% to 95% seen once. Comment on this clone: The antigen is not known.

The donor population consisted of healthy HIV-negative adults with no recent acute infections or vaccinations. From CD4+ cells came CD45RA+ naive and CD45RA-negative memory subsets. The V gene lost 0 bases and the J gene lost 9 bases, with 14 bases spanning the gap. Germline CDR1 is SGDLS and CDR2 is YYNGEE. This CDR3 is 14 amino acids long. The chain has TRBV9 and TRBJ2-3; possibly TRBD1 or TRBD2 for D (5 bases each). The receptor was isolated from a man aged 18 to 30 in good health. Some clones in this sample may be carry-over from other donors' samples. Sequencing used naive CD4+ T cells from PBMCs. This sample's subset: CD45RA+ positively selected. The CDR3 here is CASSVVDSEGTQYF. The CDR3 DNA is TGTGCCAGCAGCGTAGTGGACTCCGAGGGGACGCAGTATTTT. The variable domain in full, with the rest retrieved from reference TRBV9 and TRBJ2-3, is DSGVTQTPKHLITATGQRVTLRCSPRSGDLSVYWYQQSLDQGLQFLIQYYNGEERAKGNILERFSAQQFPDLHSELNLSSLELGDSALYFCASSVVDSEGTQYFGPGTRLTVL.